What follows is one T cell receptor (beta chain) and its context. Its antigen is currently not known. This likely traces to a read error, being one base from a far larger clone. After removal of 5 bases from V and 4 bases from J, the junction retains 3 bases not matched to a gene. From its cysteine to its phenylalanine, the CDR3 spans 15 amino acids. Only the CDR3 region is kept as DNA, spanning 45 bases read in frame from base 1. The entry originates in a study of prognosis after radiotherapy for stage I lung cancer (dated by TCRdb to about 2021). In the study overall: Roughly 20 stage I NSCLC patients were enrolled in Nanjing, China, between 2018 and 2019. Oligometastatic NSCLC after surgical resection of the primary tumor was present in 5 or 6 patients, while newly diagnosed primary stage I lung tumors were present in over 13. Every patient was deemed medically inoperable, more than ten because of comorbidities and more than five because they refused surgery. The cohort was made up of 10 to 15 men and about 6 women, with a median age of around 74 years and an age range of about 50 to 95 years. Eleven to twelve patients had adenocarcinoma and seven had squamous cell carcinoma as the tumor histology. Image-guided IMRT or VMAT was used to deliver SBRT in 3 to 5 fractions at a biologically effective dose of at least 100 Gy. In every patient, SBRT was given without any concurrent therapy. Four of the 19 patients developed distant metastases after SBRT, at a median of around seven months; the other 15 showed no significant progression. Peripheral blood TCR beta repertoires were profiled in stage I NSCLC patients before and after stereotactic body radiotherapy, and the study then linked these repertoires to distant failure. For each of the approximately 19 patients, one blood sample was taken before SBRT and one after, so the study sequenced around 40 samples in total. What the research found in general, with its limitations: None of the reported P values were adjusted for multiple comparisons. Tumor specificity of expanded TCR clones was not determined. Post-SBRT Shannon entropy and its change from baseline were lower in patients who developed distant metastases; baseline Shannon entropy was not associated with metastases. The study was limited by the small cohort and short follow-up, and independent validation of the study findings is required. TRBV and TRBJ usage frequencies reportedly varied with metastasis status, involving two V genes at baseline and several V and two J genes after SBRT. After SBRT, the number of unique TCR clones decreased (median roughly 10,000 before versus 6,861 after; Wilcoxon paired P=0.011).

No patient had a history of other malignancies or prior chemotherapy or radiotherapy, and all had node-negative disease on CT and PET/CT. At each of the two time points, roughly 6 milliliters of peripheral venous blood were collected into EDTA tubes. PBMCs were isolated by Ficoll-Paque Plus density-gradient centrifugation. Samples were stored at -80°C immediately after collection until analysis. Two rounds of multiplex PCR were used to amplify the TCR beta CDR3 region from genomic DNA. In the first round of PCR, primers specific to each TRBV and TRBJ gene were used, and the primer sequences are filed in Chinese patent CN105087789A. Universal primers were used in the second PCR round. The Roche High Pure PCR Template Preparation Kit was used to extract genomic DNA from the frozen PBMCs. Libraries were sequenced paired-end with 151 bp reads on an Illumina HiSeq 3000. The source study handled its data this way. CutAdapt was used to remove raw reads lacking the multiplex PCR primer sequences. High-quality paired reads were merged into contigs with PEAR. By alignment to reference sequences, MiXCR assigned TRB V, D and J gene segments to each contig. CDR3 sequences were clustered by base quality and sequence similarity to remove sequencing errors. Diversity was measured as Shannon entropy normalized by the natural log of productive TCR sequence number. To get clonality, Shannon entropy was divided by the natural log of the number of unique clonotypes, and that result was subtracted from one. Progression-free survival cut-offs for repertoire metrics were chosen using the Youden index of ROC curves, with analyses run in R 3.5.3. TCRdb applied fastp at Q25 and MiXCR to the public reads, then kept only in-frame beta chains. For every CDR3 protein sequence, its rows merge into one entry that carries the most common genes and DNA. TCRdb's processing, not the authors', yielded these V and J calls. The sample includes nearly 25,000 distinct CDR3 sequences, with roughly 35% observed a single time. The top ten hold 60% to 65% of the sample.

The sequence derives from a donor older than 45 with non-small cell lung cancer. The sequence is built from TRBV12-3 or TRBV12-4 and TRBJ2-2, with TRBD2 identical over 11 junction bases. The sample was PBMCs, taken before or after stereotactic body radiation therapy (not recorded which). The DNA sequence is TGTGCCAGCAGTGAGCTAGCGGGAGGCACCGGGGAGCTGTTTTTT. This yields the protein CASSELAGGTGELFF.